This TCR beta chain derives from a study of cytomegalovirus exposure and HLA in healthy donors. Study results and caveats: The classifier reportedly diagnosed cytomegalovirus status with high sensitivity and specificity. The majority of CMV-associated TCR beta chains were reported as apparently HLA-restricted in a later analysis. A later analysis linked around 15,000 TCR beta sequences to HLA alleles at 0.05 false discovery rate.

Germline V CDR1 and CDR2: GTSNPN, SVGIG (reference sequence). This CDR3 comprises 14 residues. V lost 2 bases, J lost 4 bases, and 12 bases lay in between. Amplification used 60 Vbeta primers and 13 Jbeta primers. The protocol was immunoSEQ multiplex PCR, while the TCRdb copy is restricted to in-frame clones and leaves out a portion. This sample has about 250,000 clones; roughly 73% occur once, and the top ten carry around 0.45%. Comments on this clone: The antigen is unknown.

Material for sequencing was PBMCs. The chain is built from TRBV30 and TRBJ1-5, with unresolved D. The source of this sequence is a boy between 10 and 17 years old in good health and CMV-seronegative. The DNA for the CDR3 is TGTGCCTGGAGTAGGGTAGGGAGTAATCAGCCCCAGCATTTT. As protein: CAWSRVGSNQPQHF.